These T cell receptor beta chains were read from a single sample in a study of T cell clones after liver transplantation. Clones were read by immunoSEQ multiplex PCR, and TCRdb kept only the in-frame ones, dropping some. The sample yields more than 65,000 clones, roughly 80% seen once. The source was CD4+ T cells from blood, collected 12 months after liver transplant. All receptors come from a human patient who received a liver transplant. Among the T cells, some may be from the graft donor. Both conserved end residues are part of each CDR3.

cdr3_aa j_call v_call
CASSIPRGGRAEGYGYTF TRBJ1-2 TRBV19
CASSSVAGGAYEQYF TRBJ2-7 TRBV7-2
CASSENDRGSGNTIYF TRBJ1-3 TRBV6-1
CASSDGGSRDTQYF TRBJ2-3 TRBV10-1
CAWSWKGAEKLFF TRBJ1-4 TRBV30
CASSLPFAGVTDTQYF TRBJ2-3 TRBV5-1
CASTSLGAKTETQYF TRBJ2-5 TRBV6-5
CASSLNREDTQYF TRBJ2-3 TRBV5-4
CASKKDSYGYTF TRBJ1-2 TRBV10-2
CASSPGTAYEQYF TRBJ2-7 TRBV18
CASTPSGLAGGPQKLSYEQYF TRBJ2-7 TRBV28
CATRDRTNTEAFF TRBJ1-1 TRBV19
CASSLVRYSYEQYF TRBJ2-7 TRBV7-2
CASSRPQGKPSREQYF TRBJ2-7 TRBV28
CASRDSPAYGWGYTF TRBJ1-2 TRBV2
CASRGTANYGYTF TRBJ1-2 TRBV6-6
CASRGQGGNTEAFF TRBJ1-1 TRBV6-1
CASSQALAESSYNEQFF TRBJ2-1 TRBV4-3
CASSGTGTDTQYF TRBJ2-3 TRBV6-1
CASSPSDRGHGYTF TRBJ1-2 TRBV5-4
CASSWDHPSYEQYF TRBJ2-7 TRBV5-5
CASRRDRGSYEQYF TRBJ2-7 TRBV2
CASSPPGTGINEQYF TRBJ2-7 TRBV5-1
CASSEGRTSYEQYF TRBJ2-7 TRBV11-3
CASSLWQGASGYTF TRBJ1-2 TRBV28
CASSSGRVASTDTQYF TRBJ2-3 TRBV7-3
CASKGVNQPQHF TRBJ1-5 TRBV28
CSVQDRGWQPQHF TRBJ1-5 TRBV29-1